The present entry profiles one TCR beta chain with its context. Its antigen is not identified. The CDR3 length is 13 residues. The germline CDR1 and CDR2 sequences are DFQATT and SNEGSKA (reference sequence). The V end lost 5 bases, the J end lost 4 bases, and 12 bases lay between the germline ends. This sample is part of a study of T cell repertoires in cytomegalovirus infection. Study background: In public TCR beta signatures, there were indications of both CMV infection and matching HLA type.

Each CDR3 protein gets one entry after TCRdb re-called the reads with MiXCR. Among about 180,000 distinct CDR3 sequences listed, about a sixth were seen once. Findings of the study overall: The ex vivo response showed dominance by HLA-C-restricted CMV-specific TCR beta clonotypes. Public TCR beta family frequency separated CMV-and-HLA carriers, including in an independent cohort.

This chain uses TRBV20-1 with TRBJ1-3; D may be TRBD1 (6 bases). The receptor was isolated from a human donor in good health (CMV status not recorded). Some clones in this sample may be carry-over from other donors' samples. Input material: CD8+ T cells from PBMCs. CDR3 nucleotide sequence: TGCAGTGCTCAGACAGGCACAGGAAACACCATATATTTT. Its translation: CSAQTGTGNTIYF.